This T cell receptor (beta chain) was recovered during a study of blood T cell repertoires in COVID-19. Study context: Acute-phase and convalescent COVID-19 samples originated in the United States, Italy and Spain. Sample material is recorded as cDNA or gDNA derived from T cells, B-cell-depleted T cells, or PBMCs.

Using immunoSEQ multiplex PCR, the repertoire was profiled, and TCRdb retains in-frame clones only, with some absent. The repertoire holds around 230,000 clones, with around 82% as singletons. Germline V gene data show CDR1 as GTSNPN and CDR2 as SVGIG (reference sequence). The trim removed 4 bases at V and 4 bases at J, leaving 3 bases unmatched. CDR3 length: 14 residues. V and J are TRBV30 and TRBJ2-2, with 10 nucleotides matching TRBD2. This TCR was recovered from a woman aged 40 to 49 with active or convalescent COVID-19. Sample: peripheral blood. The chain's CDR3 is CAWMRLAGTGELFF. The CDR3 nucleotides are TGTGCCTGGATGCGACTAGCGGGCACCGGGGAGCTGTTTTTT.